Listed below are T cell receptor beta chains from one sample, sequenced in a study of control samples from healthy donors and cancer patients. The protocol was immunoSEQ multiplex PCR, while the TCRdb copy is restricted to in-frame clones and leaves out a portion. The data contain over 90,000 clones, around 89% of them singletons. The sequencing sample was made of PBMCs. These TCRs come from a man in his sixties with lung cancer. CDR3s leave out the opening cysteine and the closing phenylalanine or tryptophan. Fields, in order: V gene, CDR3 length, CDR3 protein.

V gene: TRBV2
CDR3 length: 13
CDR3 protein: ASSAQGGGNQPQH

V gene: TRBV4-1
CDR3 length: 13
CDR3 protein: ASSQALDRGDTQY

V gene: TRBV5-1
CDR3 length: 12
CDR3 protein: ASSLAQGQETQY

V gene: TRBV18
CDR3 length: 12
CDR3 protein: ASSPQGGNQPQH

V gene: TRBV29-1
CDR3 length: 9
CDR3 protein: SVEAGGRYT

V gene: TRBV27
CDR3 length: 12
CDR3 protein: ASRYRGTDYGYT

V gene: TRBV7-8
CDR3 length: 11
CDR3 protein: ASSSKRYAEQY

V gene: TRBV3-1/TRBV3-2
CDR3 length: 17
CDR3 protein: ASSLYNFLPGQNPDTQY

V gene: TRBV7-8
CDR3 length: 13
CDR3 protein: ASSLGVGTITEAF

V gene: TRBV25-1
CDR3 length: 9
CDR3 protein: ASRDIETQY

V gene: TRBV7-2
CDR3 length: 13
CDR3 protein: ASSADFYSNQPQH

V gene: TRBV29-1
CDR3 length: 11
CDR3 protein: SVDDRAGAEAF

V gene: TRBV19
CDR3 length: 12
CDR3 protein: ASSIETETGELF

V gene: TRBV5-1
CDR3 length: 11
CDR3 protein: ASSYGTDEKLF

V gene: TRBV7-9
CDR3 length: 10
CDR3 protein: ASSQVEGTQY

V gene: TRBV7-2
CDR3 length: 12
CDR3 protein: ASSSDRANTEAF

V gene: TRBV11-2
CDR3 length: 12
CDR3 protein: ASSSIPINNEQY

V gene: TRBV7-6
CDR3 length: 14
CDR3 protein: ASSLRGTANTGELF

V gene: TRBV11-3
CDR3 length: 11
CDR3 protein: ASSRARNTEAF

V gene: TRBV5-1
CDR3 length: 13
CDR3 protein: ASSLEGLSNQPQH

V gene: TRBV5-1
CDR3 length: 12
CDR3 protein: ASSQQRNTGELF

V gene: TRBV9
CDR3 length: 14
CDR3 protein: ASSPRTSGGTDTQY

V gene: TRBV12-3/TRBV12-4
CDR3 length: 11
CDR3 protein: ASMARALGEQY

V gene: TRBV6-6
CDR3 length: 11
CDR3 protein: ASNRDLNTEAF

V gene: TRBV7-2
CDR3 length: 13
CDR3 protein: ASSFSGLRTDTQY

V gene: TRBV24-1
CDR3 length: 14
CDR3 protein: ATSDTQGGAKNIQY

V gene: TRBV30
CDR3 length: 11
CDR3 protein: AWMWGSGNTIY

V gene: TRBV7-3
CDR3 length: 13
CDR3 protein: ASSLSGQPNQPQH

V gene: TRBV5-8
CDR3 length: 10
CDR3 protein: ASSFQTAETF

V gene: TRBV24-1
CDR3 length: 12
CDR3 protein: ATSPGRVDYGYT

V gene: TRBV9
CDR3 length: 14
CDR3 protein: ASSAGAGGNTGELF

V gene: TRBV6-5
CDR3 length: 10
CDR3 protein: ASFSKGYEQY

V gene: TRBV5-8
CDR3 length: 12
CDR3 protein: ASSLLINRVGYT

V gene: TRBV6-1
CDR3 length: 15
CDR3 protein: ASSAQSMGQGNTEAF

V gene: TRBV3-1/TRBV3-2
CDR3 length: 12
CDR3 protein: ASSQDLGQSGYT

V gene: TRBV3-1/TRBV3-2
CDR3 length: 12
CDR3 protein: ASSLGQWANVLT

V gene: TRBV3-1/TRBV3-2
CDR3 length: 16
CDR3 protein: ASSQEWTRGGNTDTQY

V gene: TRBV5-1
CDR3 length: 13
CDR3 protein: ASRPGTPNTGELF

V gene: TRBV4-2
CDR3 length: 12
CDR3 protein: ASSPTGSSYEQY

V gene: TRBV7-3
CDR3 length: 11
CDR3 protein: ASSLSNSGKQF

V gene: TRBV12-5
CDR3 length: 18
CDR3 protein: ASGLVKDGQGVSMNTEAF

V gene: TRBV11-2
CDR3 length: 12
CDR3 protein: ASSGGRGNTEAF

V gene: TRBV18
CDR3 length: 13
CDR3 protein: ASSSLGQGDTEAF

V gene: TRBV6-4
CDR3 length: 11
CDR3 protein: ASSFSTNNEQF

V gene: TRBV18
CDR3 length: 14
CDR3 protein: ASSPNDRATTDTQY

V gene: TRBV6-6
CDR3 length: 14
CDR3 protein: ASSPEGMRNKVGQF

V gene: TRBV5-6
CDR3 length: 11
CDR3 protein: ASSLLGPTEAF

V gene: TRBV6-2/TRBV6-3
CDR3 length: 12
CDR3 protein: ASSYGGGSYEQY

V gene: TRBV30
CDR3 length: 11
CDR3 protein: ARTGGAGNEQF

V gene: TRBV29-1
CDR3 length: 9
CDR3 protein: SVHRGGEQF

V gene: TRBV18
CDR3 length: 12
CDR3 protein: ASSPDIGTDTQY

V gene: TRBV30
CDR3 length: 13
CDR3 protein: AWTHGGSGANVLT

V gene: TRBV27
CDR3 length: 11
CDR3 protein: ASSIYRATEAF

V gene: TRBV29-1
CDR3 length: 16
CDR3 protein: SVAERDRAGSGANVLT

V gene: TRBV30
CDR3 length: 14
CDR3 protein: AWSPIRTAWNTEAF

V gene: TRBV7-9
CDR3 length: 11
CDR3 protein: ASSFGRWTEAF

V gene: TRBV7-9
CDR3 length: 14
CDR3 protein: ASSFGQGELTYGYT

V gene: TRBV5-4
CDR3 length: 16
CDR3 protein: ASSAGTSGTASTDTQY

V gene: TRBV6-5
CDR3 length: 13
CDR3 protein: ASSYSRQGITEAF

V gene: TRBV7-3
CDR3 length: 15
CDR3 protein: ASSADPGRFSGNTIY